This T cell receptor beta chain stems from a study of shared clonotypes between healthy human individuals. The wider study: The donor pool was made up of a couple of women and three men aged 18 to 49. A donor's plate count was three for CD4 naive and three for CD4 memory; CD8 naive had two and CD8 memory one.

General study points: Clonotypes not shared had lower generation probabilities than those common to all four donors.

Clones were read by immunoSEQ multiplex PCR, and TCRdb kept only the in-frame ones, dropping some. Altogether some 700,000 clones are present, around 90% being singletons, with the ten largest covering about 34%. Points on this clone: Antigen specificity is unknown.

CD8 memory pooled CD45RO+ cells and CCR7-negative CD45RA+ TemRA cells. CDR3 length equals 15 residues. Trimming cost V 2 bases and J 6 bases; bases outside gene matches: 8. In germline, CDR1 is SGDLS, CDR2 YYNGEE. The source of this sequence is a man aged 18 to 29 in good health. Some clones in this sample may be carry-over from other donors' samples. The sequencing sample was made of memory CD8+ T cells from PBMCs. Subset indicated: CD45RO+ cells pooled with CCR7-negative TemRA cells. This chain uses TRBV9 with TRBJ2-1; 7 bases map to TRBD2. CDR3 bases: TGTGCCAGCAGCGTTCGGTGGGACTACGGCAATGAGCAGTTCTTC. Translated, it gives CASSVRWDYGNEQFF. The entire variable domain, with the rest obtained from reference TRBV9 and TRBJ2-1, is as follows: DSGVTQTPKHLITATGQRVTLRCSPRSGDLSVYWYQQSLDQGLQFLIQYYNGEERAKGNILERFSAQQFPDLHSELNLSSLELGDSALYFCASSVRWDYGNEQFFGPGTRLTVL.